These 21 T cell receptor beta chains originate from one sample sequenced in a study of blood T cell repertoires in COVID-19. Sequencing used immunoSEQ multiplex PCR; TCRdb keeps in-frame clones, though not all of them. The sample contains around 110,000 clones, roughly 85% of which appear only once. Sequences were obtained from peripheral blood. These receptors all come from a man aged 25-45 years with acute or convalescent COVID-19.

V usage is TRBV4-1 and J usage is TRBJ2-5; D not certain. Germline V lookup: CDR1 MGHRA, CDR2 YSYEKL. Trimming took 0 bases from V and 5 from J, leaving 16 bases between them. This CDR3 region has 16 residues. The CDR3 region is CASSQEEDPRRETQYF. CDR3 DNA: TGCGCCAGCAGCCAAGAAGAGGATCCCCGGCGGGAGACCCAGTACTTC.

The chain recombines TRBV7-8 with TRBJ1-3; 10 bases line up with TRBD1. The CDR3 covers 16 residues. V gave up 3 bases and J gave up 2 bases; unmatched junction bases: 4. From germline, CDR1 is SGHVS and CDR2 FQNEAQ. The CDR3 loop reads CASSLTGGATGNTIYF. The CDR3 bases are TGTGCCAGCAGCTTGACAGGGGGCGCAACTGGAAACACCATATATTTT.

This clone was counted a few times. It is likely a read error, because the conserved phenylalanine at the end of the CDR3 is missing. No DNA is shown, since the ends of the CDR3 on it are uncertain; the CDR3 is the one TCRdb lists. This rearrangement joins TRBV27 to TRBJ1-1. The CDR3 has 12 amino acids, counting both end residues. In germline, CDR1 is MNHEY, CDR2 SMNVEV (reference sequence). The CDR3 region is CASSYMAWVRLS.

This rearrangement joins TRBV11-2 to TRBJ2-5; D call uncertain. CDR3 length: 16 residues. Germline values: CDR1 SGHAT, CDR2 FQNNGV. V lost 5 bases, J lost 1 base, and 17 bases lay in between. In DNA, the CDR3 is TGTGCCAGCAGCCGCAATGACTTTAATGTCCAAGAGACCCAGTACTTC. This codes for CASSRNDFNVQETQYF. Combining the CDR3 with reference TRBV11-2 and TRBJ2-5 gives the whole variable domain EAGVAQSPRYKIIEKRQSVAFWCNPISGHATLYWYQQILGQGPKLLIQFQNNGVVDDSQLPKDRFSAERLKGVDSTLKIQPAKLEDSAVYLCASSRNDFNVQETQYFGPGTRLLVL.

This clone occurred a few times. This sequence joins TRBV2 and TRBJ1-2; TRBD1 aligns across 7 bases. The junction had 2 bases not matched to a gene; V was cut back by 5 bases and J by 2 bases. This CDR3 has 13 residues. Germline V gene data show CDR1 as SNHLY and CDR2 as FYNNEI. CDR3 protein: CASSLTGNYGYTF. As DNA, the CDR3 is TGTGCCAGCAGTTTGACAGGGAACTATGGCTACACCTTC.

This clone has a single count. V is TRBV11-2 and J is TRBJ2-3; TRBD1 aligns across 9 bases. Germline V gene sequence: CDR1 SGHAT, CDR2 FQNNGV. With 1 base clipped from V and 0 bases from J, the junction kept 5 bases outside the gene matches. This CDR3 is 17 amino acids long. The CDR3 DNA is TGTGCCAGCAGCTTAGGTCGGACAGGGGCTAGCACAGATACGCAGTATTTT. Translation: CASSLGRTGASTDTQYF.

The chain recombines TRBV29-1 with TRBJ1-1; TRBD1 matches at 7 bases. The CDR3 is 12 amino acids. Germline CDR1 reads SQVTM; CDR2 reads ANQGSEA. V trimming: 6 bases; J trimming: 1 base; junction bases outside the gene matches: 2. CDR3 DNA: TGCAGCGTCCGGGACAGGAACACTGAAGCTTTCTTT. Protein sequence: CSVRDRNTEAFF. The full variable domain, rest sourced from reference TRBV29-1 and TRBJ1-1, is SAVISQKPSRDICQRGTSLTIQCQVDSQVTMMFWYRQQPGQSLTLIATANQGSEATYESGFVIDKFPISRPNLTFSTLTVSNMSPEDSSIYLCSVRDRNTEAFFGQGTRLTVV.

The V gene is TRBV7-9, the J gene TRBJ2-1; TRBD1 matches at 9 bases. The germline V gene has CDR1 SEHNR and CDR2 FQNEAQ (reference sequence). V trimming: 5 bases; J trimming: 0 bases; junction bases outside the gene matches: 8. CDR3 length: 17 residues. CDR3 nucleotides: TGTGCCAGCAGCACCAGACAGGGGGTGAGCTCCTACAATGAGCAGTTCTTC. This encodes CASSTRQGVSSYNEQFF.

The J gene is TRBJ1-4, the V gene TRBV29-1; possibly TRBD1 for D (6 bases). The CDR3 sequence is 11 residues long. The germline V gene encodes CDR1 SQVTM and CDR2 ANQGSEA. V lost 7 bases and J 8 bases, leaving 11 bases between the germline ends. The CDR3 DNA reads as TGCAGCGGGGCGAGGGGGGAAAAACTGTTTTTT. It encodes CSGARGEKLFF.

This sequence joins TRBV7-9 and TRBJ1-6; the match to TRBD1 covers 7 bases. Germline assignment: CDR1 SEHNR and CDR2 FQNEAQ (reference sequence). This CDR3 region has 16 residues. Germline trimming cut 5 bases from V and 1 base from J; bases unmatched to any gene: 5. The CDR3 reads CASSNGQASYNSPLHF. The DNA for the CDR3 is TGTGCCAGCAGCAACGGACAGGCTTCCTATAATTCACCCCTCCACTTT. The full variable domain, with the rest looked up from reference TRBV7-9 and TRBJ1-6, is DTGVSQNPRHKITKRGQNVTFRCDPISEHNRLYWYRQTLGQGPEFLTYFQNEAQLEKSRLLSDRFSAERPKGSFSTLEIQRTEQGDSAMYLCASSNGQASYNSPLHFGNGTRLTVT.

The rearrangement joins TRBV9 to TRBJ1-1, with a weak D call TRBD1 (5 bases). Trimming stripped 2 bases from V and 5 bases from J, with 13 bases between. The CDR3 loop spans 14 amino acids. CDR1 is SGDLS, CDR2 YYNGEE, per germline. The CDR3 DNA reads TGTGCCAGCAGCGTGCTCGACAGCCCTACTGAAGCTTTCTTT. Protein sequence: CASSVLDSPTEAFF.

The chain has TRBV19 and TRBJ2-2; D unclear. The V end was cut by 9 bases, the J end by 3 bases, with 11 bases between. Per germline, CDR1 LNHDA and CDR2 SQIVND (reference sequence). The CDR3 is made up of 13 amino acids. The DNA of the CDR3 is TGTGCCAGCGTTGGGCTCGACACCGGGGAGCTGTTTTTT. Its translation: CASVGLDTGELFF.

The chain combines TRBV30 with TRBJ2-2, with 10 bases identical to TRBD1. V lost 0 bases to trimming and J lost 13 bases; unmatched junction nucleotides: 11. Germline assignment: CDR1 GTSNPN and CDR2 SVGIG (reference sequence). The CDR3 runs 15 residues. CDR3: CAWSVRDRGYWGLFF. The CDR3 region has the DNA TGTGCCTGGAGTGTACGGGACAGGGGCTACTGGGGGCTGTTTTTT.

The chain joins TRBV9 to TRBJ2-1; D is perhaps TRBD2 (6 bases). CDR3 length: 16 residues. V was trimmed by 4 bases and J by 3 bases, leaving 17 bases between them. Germline values: CDR1 SGDLS, CDR2 YYNGEE. CDR3 in DNA: TGTGCCAGCAGCCCCGCGGCCTTAGCGGACTACAATGAGCAGTTCTTC. It codes for CASSPAALADYNEQFF.

This chain joins TRBV6-1 and TRBJ2-1, with TRBD2 identical over 8 bases. The germline V gene has CDR1 MNHNS and CDR2 SASEGT. Trimming removed 4 bases from V and 6 bases from J; junction bases left unmatched: 5. The CDR3 covers 14 residues. In DNA, the CDR3 is TGTGCCAGCAGTGGAGCGGGAGTGGGCAATGAGCAGTTCTTC. This codes for CASSGAGVGNEQFF.

V is TRBV6-2 or TRBV6-3 and J is TRBJ2-5, with 7 bases lining up with TRBD2. CDR1 MNHEY and CDR2 SVGEGT come from the germline V gene. The CDR3 covers 15 residues. V shed 6 bases, J shed 5 bases, and the junction held 12 bases outside the gene matches. The CDR3 loop reads CASSPAGGVVETQYF. CDR3 coding DNA: TGTGCCAGCAGCCCGGCTGGGGGGGTTGTGGAGACCCAGTACTTC.

The chain has TRBV7-2 and TRBJ2-2; maybe TRBD1 (5 bases). Germline CDR1 reads SGHTA; CDR2 reads FQGNSA. The CDR3 runs 16 residues. The V end was cut by 5 bases, the J end by 1 base, with 14 bases between. The CDR3 protein is CASSPLGAGNTGELFF. CDR3 nucleotides: TGTGCCAGCAGCCCCTTAGGGGCAGGGAACACCGGGGAGCTGTTTTTT.

The J gene is TRBJ1-4, the V gene TRBV19, with 8 nucleotides matching TRBD1. V was pared by 9 bases and J by 6 bases, with 9 bases of the junction left unmatched. The CDR3 is 14 residues long. Per the germline V gene, CDR1 is LNHDA and CDR2 is SQIVND (reference sequence). The CDR3 region is CASGTGTGYEKLFF. For the CDR3, the DNA is TGTGCCAGCGGGACCGGGACAGGTTATGAAAAACTGTTTTTT.

The V call is TRBV5-1, the J call TRBJ2-3; TRBD2 agrees at 15 bases. The germline V gene has CDR1 SGHRS and CDR2 YFSETQ. The CDR3 sequence is 18 residues long. The V segment lost 4 bases and the J segment 3 bases; nucleotides outside the gene matches: 9. The CDR3 nucleotides read TGCGCCAGCAGCCCCCGGACTAGCGGGGGGGCTTTAACAGATACGCAGTATTTT. Translation gives CASSPRTSGGALTDTQYF. Full variable domain (outside the CDR3, taken from reference TRBV5-1 and TRBJ2-3): KAGVTQTPRYLIKTRGQQVTLSCSPISGHRSVSWYQQTPGQGLQFLFEYFSETQRNKGNFPGRFSGRQFSNSRSEMNVSTLELGDSALYLCASSPRTSGGALTDTQYFGPGTRLTVL.

V and J are TRBV27 and TRBJ2-1, with 7 nucleotides matching TRBD2. The length of the CDR3 is 15 residues. V gave up 7 bases and J gave up 2 bases; unmatched junction bases: 8. Germline values: CDR1 MNHEY, CDR2 SMNVEV (reference sequence). CDR3 DNA: TGTGCCAGCAAAACTAGCGCTTCCACCTACAATGAGCAGTTCTTC. This sequence encodes CASKTSASTYNEQFF.

The chain joins TRBV6-6 to TRBJ2-1, with 10 bases matching TRBD2. This CDR3 is built from 14 residues. Germline V gene lookup returns CDR1 MNHNY and CDR2 SVGAGI (reference sequence). V shed 1 base, J shed 9 bases, and the junction held 3 bases outside the gene matches. CDR3 nucleotides: TGTGCCAGCAGTTACTTGAGGACTAGCGGTGAGCAGTTCTTC. This codes for CASSYLRTSGEQFF.